The 2 T cell receptor beta chains below all came from one sample that was sequenced in a study of regulatory T cells in long-lasting Graves disease. Specified time point: persistent/refractory GD, antithyroid drugs over 5 years with positive TRAb. Extracted PBMC RNA gave rise to the TCR library. Library construction for TCR beta used iRepertoire HTBI primers and Arm-PCR of CDR3 regions. One entry per CDR3 protein, called by TCRdb with MiXCR from the multiplex PCR reads. This repertoire shows approximately 500,000 distinct CDR3 sequences, 20% to 25% found once; its top ten account for about 7%. Sequencing used peripheral blood mononuclear cells (PBMCs), obtained when the disease was refractory, from a patient treated with antithyroid drugs. The receptors come from a female donor with Graves disease.

The table lists this clonotype with many counts. The chain combines TRBV2 with TRBJ2-5, with 10 bases that match TRBD2. V was pared by 3 bases and J by 1 base, with 11 bases of the junction left unmatched. Germline-derived CDR1 and CDR2 are SNHLY and FYNNEI. The length of the CDR3 is 18 residues. CDR3 nucleotide sequence: TGTGCCAGCAGTGATGCGGCTAGCGGGGGACTCTCCCAAGAGACCCAGTACTTC. Residues: CASSDAASGGLSQETQYF.

This clonotype was seen ten or more times. The chain links TRBV3-1 to TRBJ1-2; D is undetermined. The germline gives CDR1 LGHDT, CDR2 YNNKEL (reference sequence). This CDR3 region has 13 residues. V was shortened by 2 bases and J by 2 bases, with 6 bases between the two germline ends. CDR3 amino acids: CASSQPRNYGYTF. In DNA, the CDR3 is TGTGCCAGCAGCCAACCCAGGAACTATGGCTACACCTTC.